Listed below are T cell receptor beta chains from one sample, sequenced in a study of shared clonotypes between healthy human individuals. TCRdb keeps only in-frame clones here, not all; method: immunoSEQ multiplex PCR. The repertoire consists of roughly 640,000 clones, with around 72% occurring once and the leading ten covering over 1.5%. The sample consisted of memory CD4+ T cells sorted from blood. These receptors were obtained from a woman aged 25-40 years in good health. Both conserved end residues are part of each CDR3. The order of the fields is D gene, clone size, CDR3 length, V gene, J gene, CDR3 protein, CDR3 DNA. The D gene is left open where the match is weak. Clone size is stated in some rows and not others, as once, few, many or a class when expanded.

D: TRBD1
size: -
length: 16
V: TRBV28
J: TRBJ2-5
CDR3: CASSRGGGTGSETQYF
DNA: TGTGCCAGCAGTCGGGGAGGCGGGACAGGGTCAGAGACCCAGTACTTC

D: -
size: -
length: 15
V: TRBV28
J: TRBJ1-4
CDR3: CASSSGGQTNEKLFF
DNA: TGTGCCAGCAGTTCCGGGGGCCAAACTAATGAAAAACTGTTTTTT

D: -
size: few
length: 15
V: TRBV6-1
J: TRBJ2-3
CDR3: CASTEAGFEADTQYF
DNA: TGTGCCAGCACCGAAGCGGGCTTTGAGGCAGATACGCAGTATTTT

D: TRBD1
size: -
length: 14
V: TRBV19
J: TRBJ2-1
CDR3: CASKSGQGYNEQFF
DNA: TGTGCCAGTAAATCAGGACAGGGGTACAATGAGCAGTTCTTC

D: -
size: many
length: 13
V: TRBV6-6
J: TRBJ2-2
CDR3: CASSPWTEGELFF
DNA: TGTGCCAGCAGCCCATGGACGGAGGGGGAGCTGTTTTTT

D: -
size: -
length: 14
V: TRBV5-1
J: TRBJ1-1
CDR3: CASSLGGGDTEAFF
DNA: TGCGCCAGCAGCTTGGGGGGTGGAGACACTGAAGCTTTCTTT

D: -
size: once
length: 15
V: TRBV5-1
J: TRBJ2-7
CDR3: CASSLVQGGRYEQYF
DNA: TGCGCCAGCAGCTTGGTTCAGGGGGGGCGGTACGAGCAGTACTTC

D: -
size: once
length: 13
V: TRBV6-6
J: TRBJ2-1
CDR3: CASNPTSYNEQFF
DNA: TGTGCCAGCAACCCCACTTCCTACAATGAGCAGTTCTTC

D: TRBD2
size: -
length: 16
V: TRBV5-1
J: TRBJ2-5
CDR3: CASSLVLAGGQETQYF
DNA: TGCGCCAGCAGCTTGGTCCTAGCGGGAGGGCAAGAGACCCAGTACTTC

D: -
size: -
length: 15
V: TRBV29-1
J: TRBJ2-1
CDR3: CSVETVPSSYNEQFF
DNA: TGCAGCGTGGAGACAGTTCCGAGCTCCTACAATGAGCAGTTCTTC

D: -
size: once
length: 16
V: TRBV27
J: TRBJ2-4
CDR3: CASSGLRAGTKNIQYF
DNA: TGTGCCAGCAGTGGACTCAGGGCGGGGACCAAAAACATTCAGTACTTC

D: TRBD2
size: -
length: 13
V: TRBV7-2
J: TRBJ2-7
CDR3: CASRGLAAYEQYF
DNA: TGTGCCAGCCGGGGACTAGCGGCCTACGAGCAGTACTTC

D: -
size: -
length: 14
V: TRBV7-3
J: TRBJ2-3
CDR3: CASTPGVAGDTQYF
DNA: TGTGCCAGCACCCCCGGGGTAGCCGGAGATACGCAGTATTTT

D: TRBD2
size: -
length: 14
V: TRBV7-3
J: TRBJ2-1
CDR3: CASSVLAGVNEQFF
DNA: TGTGCCAGCAGCGTACTAGCGGGAGTGAATGAGCAGTTCTTC

D: TRBD1
size: -
length: 17
V: TRBV28
J: TRBJ1-3
CDR3: CASSFLGQGAGGDTIYF
DNA: TGTGCCAGCAGTTTCCTCGGACAGGGGGCAGGTGGTGACACCATATATTTT

D: -
size: -
length: 14
V: TRBV18
J: TRBJ1-4
CDR3: CASSPQGTNEKLFF
DNA: TGTGCCAGCTCACCACAGGGAACTAATGAAAAACTGTTTTTT

D: TRBD1
size: -
length: 12
V: TRBV29-1
J: TRBJ2-5
CDR3: CSVSGQGRPQYF
DNA: TGCAGCGTAAGCGGACAGGGGCGACCCCAGTACTTC

D: -
size: -
length: 15
V: TRBV30
J: TRBJ1-4
CDR3: CAWSANKFNNEKLFF
DNA: TGTGCCTGGAGCGCGAACAAGTTCAATAACGAAAAACTGTTTTTT

D: -
size: -
length: 14
V: TRBV6-1
J: TRBJ2-1
CDR3: CASANTLSYNEQFF
DNA: TGTGCCAGCGCAAATACGTTATCCTACAATGAGCAGTTCTTC

D: TRBD2
size: once
length: 17
V: TRBV7-2
J: TRBJ2-1
CDR3: CASSFISGASSYNEQFF
DNA: TGTGCCAGCAGCTTCATTAGCGGGGCAAGCTCCTACAATGAGCAGTTCTTC

D: TRBD2
size: -
length: 15
V: TRBV5-4
J: TRBJ2-3
CDR3: CASSSGGSSTDTQYF
DNA: TGTGCCAGCAGCTCGGGGGGGAGTAGCACAGATACGCAGTATTTT

D: -
size: -
length: 11
V: TRBV20-1
J: TRBJ1-1
CDR3: CSATKNTEAFF
DNA: TGCAGTGCTACCAAGAACACTGAAGCTTTCTTT

D: -
size: -
length: 12
V: TRBV29-1
J: TRBJ2-5
CDR3: CSVAGESRIQYF
DNA: TGCAGCGTTGCGGGAGAATCCCGGATCCAGTACTTC

D: TRBD1
size: -
length: 15
V: TRBV11-3
J: TRBJ2-7
CDR3: CASSSGQGITYEQYF
DNA: TGTGCCAGCAGCTCCGGACAGGGTATCACCTACGAGCAGTACTTC

D: -
size: -
length: 15
V: TRBV21-1
J: TRBJ2-7
CDR3: CASSKDDPRPYEQYF
DNA: TGTGCCAGCAGCAAAGATGACCCGAGGCCCTACGAGCAGTACTTC